The present T cell receptor (beta chain) was sequenced within a study of beta chain features in type 1 diabetes. Study conclusions and caveats: Among patients, naive, central memory and Treg TCRB repertoires appeared more similar than among healthy donors.

Investigators reverse transcribed all isolated RNA, so they sequenced expressed TCRB transcripts. Produced via immunoSEQ multiplex PCR; TCRdb's table is partial and in-frame only. The sample holds under 450,000 clones, 11% to 15% seen once. The CDR3 extends over 10 amino acids. The V end was cut by 3 bases, the J end by 7 bases, with 6 bases between. The germline gives CDR1 GTSNPN, CDR2 SVGIG (reference sequence). This clone was seen only a few times. The antigen is undetermined. The sample was naive CD4+ T cells from blood. The chain couples TRBV30 to TRBJ2-5; D possibly corresponds to TRBD2 (5 bases). This sequence was found in a man aged 25 to 40 in good health. CDR3 amino acids: CAWRSGTQYF. CDR3 in DNA: TGTGCCTGGAGAAGCGGGACCCAGTACTTC.